Listed here are 13 T cell receptor beta chains from one sample, sequenced in a study of control samples from healthy donors and cancer patients. Assay: immunoSEQ multiplex PCR; the TCRdb copy retains only in-frame clones and omits some. The table lists 85,000 to 120,000 clones, around 92% of them singletons, with under 3% in the top ten. Material for sequencing was blood. Receptors were obtained from a young woman in good health.

In DNA, the CDR3 is TGTGCCAGCTCACCAACACAGGGAACATCTGGGGCCAACGTCCTGACTTTC. Translation gives CASSPTQGTSGANVLTF. The chain links TRBV18 to TRBJ2-6; tentative D call: TRBD1 (6 bases). The CDR3 contains 17 residues. Trimming removed 2 bases at V and 1 base at J, with 12 bases between. Germline loops: CDR1 KGHSH, CDR2 LQKENI.

The V and J genes are TRBV4-3 and TRBJ2-1; 8 nucleotides agree with TRBD1. The CDR3 length is 15 residues. Germline trimming cut 5 bases from V and 4 bases from J; bases unmatched to any gene: 7. Germline CDR1 reads LGHNA; CDR2 reads YSLEER. In DNA form, the CDR3 reads TGCGCCAGCAGCTTCCGGGACAGGAGGTACAATGAGCAGTTCTTC. Translation: CASSFRDRRYNEQFF.

The genes are TRBV19 and TRBJ2-7; 7 bases agree with TRBD1. CDR1 is LNHDA, CDR2 SQIVND, per germline (reference sequence). The V segment lost 1 base and the J segment 3 bases; nucleotides outside the gene matches: 0. The CDR3 runs to 13 residues. The chain's CDR3 is CASSIGQGYEQYF. CDR3 DNA sequence: TGTGCCAGTAGTATAGGACAGGGCTACGAGCAGTACTTC.

This chain connects TRBV30 to TRBJ2-7; 7 nucleotides match TRBD2. The V segment lost 2 bases and the J segment 6 bases; nucleotides outside the gene matches: 7. Germline V CDR1 and CDR2: GTSNPN, SVGIG (reference sequence). The CDR3 contains 13 residues. CDR3 in amino acids: CAWSPGTTFEQYF. CDR3 DNA sequence: TGTGCCTGGAGTCCGGGGACTACATTCGAGCAGTACTTC.

With respect to this clone: Different DNA sequences within this sample yield the same CDR3. The chain couples TRBV7-2 to TRBJ2-1; the D gene could be TRBD1 or TRBD2 (5 bases each). CDR3 size: 16 residues. The V end lost 0 bases, the J end lost 0 bases, and 9 bases lay between the germline ends. CDR1 and CDR2 from the germline V gene are SGHTA and FQGNSA. The CDR3 coding sequence is TGTGCCAGCAGCTTAGCTTGGGACCCCTCCTACAATGAGCAGTTCTTC. Protein product: CASSLAWDPSYNEQFF.

The genes are TRBV7-9 and TRBJ2-7; D remains unclear. Trimming took 4 bases from V and 3 from J, leaving 13 bases between them. The germline V gene encodes CDR1 SEHNR and CDR2 FQNEAQ (reference sequence). This CDR3 comprises 14 residues. The CDR3 sequence is CASSSGIQFYEQYF. CDR3 nucleotide sequence: TGTGCCAGCAGCTCGGGTATCCAATTCTACGAGCAGTACTTC.

The chain has TRBV2 and TRBJ2-5; no reliable D call. The CDR3 spans 13 residues. The V gene lost 1 base and the J gene lost 1 base, with 4 bases spanning the gap. Germline lookup yields CDR1 SNHLY and CDR2 FYNNEI. The CDR3 loop reads CASSEEVQETQYF. The CDR3 DNA is TGTGCCAGCAGTGAAGAGGTCCAAGAGACCCAGTACTTC.

The genes are TRBV28 and TRBJ1-5; no reliable D call. Trimming shortened V by 3 bases and J by 7 bases, and 10 bases separated the two germline ends. Per germline, CDR1 MDHEN and CDR2 SYDVKM. CDR3 size: 13 residues. The CDR3 here is CASSFGVLQPQHF. The CDR3 DNA is TGTGCCAGCAGTTTTGGGGTTTTACAGCCCCAGCATTTT. The full variable domain, in which reference TRBV28 and TRBJ1-5 provide the parts outside the CDR3, is DVKVTQSSRYLVKRTGEKVFLECVQDMDHENMFWYRQDPGLGLRLIYFSYDVKMKEKGDIPEGYSVSREKKERFSLILESASTNQTSMYLCASSFGVLQPQHFGDGTRLSIL.

V and J are TRBV6-2 or TRBV6-3 and TRBJ2-7, with a tentative D call TRBD1 (6 bases). CDR3 size: 15 residues. V was cut by 3 bases and J by 0 bases, with 12 bases left in between. Germline V gene lookup returns CDR1 MNHEY and CDR2 SVGEGT. Here the CDR3 reads CASSYYRDNSYEQYF. CDR3 coding DNA: TGTGCCAGCAGTTATTACCGGGACAACTCCTACGAGCAGTACTTC.

This clone was found a few times. The gene calls are TRBV6-5 and TRBJ1-6; TRBD1 might be the D (6 bases). This CDR3 contains 16 residues. Germline-derived CDR1 and CDR2 are MNHEY and SVGAGI. V shed 0 bases and J shed 13 bases, with 19 bases lying between them. This chain's CDR3 is CASSYSTRRGRGPLHF. As DNA, the CDR3 is TGTGCCAGCAGTTACTCCACCCGGCGGGGGAGGGGGCCCCTCCACTTT.

CDR3 sequence: CASSSGQVRTDTQYF. The CDR3 bases are TGTGCCAGCAGCTCCGGACAGGTCAGGACAGATACGCAGTATTTT. The V and J genes are TRBV5-6 and TRBJ2-3; 7 nucleotides match TRBD1. In germline, CDR1 is SGHDT, CDR2 YYEEEE. The V gene end was trimmed by 3 bases and the J gene end by 3 bases; junction bases not matched to a gene: 7. The CDR3 has 15 residues.

The V gene is TRBV11-3, the J gene TRBJ2-2; 7 nucleotides match TRBD1. V lost 1 base to trimming and J lost 1 base; unmatched junction nucleotides: 0. CDR1 SGHNT and CDR2 YENEEA come from the germline V gene. CDR3 length: 15 amino acids. CDR3 sequence (DNA): TGTGCCAGCAGCTTAGGACAGGGGAACACCGGGGAGCTGTTTTTT. This encodes CASSLGQGNTGELFF. Combining the CDR3 with reference TRBV11-3 and TRBJ2-2 gives the whole variable domain EAGVVQSPRYKIIEKKQPVAFWCNPISGHNTLYWYLQNLGQGPELLIRYENEEAVDDSQLPKDRFSAERLKGVDSTLKIQPAELGDSAVYLCASSLGQGNTGELFFGEGSRLTVL.

V usage is TRBV7-9 and J usage is TRBJ2-1; the D is unclear. The CDR3 spans 19 residues. The germline V gene encodes CDR1 SEHNR and CDR2 FQNEAQ (reference sequence). Trimming shortened V by 1 base and J by 3 bases, and 22 bases separated the two germline ends. The CDR3 sequence is CASSLVRVQLPSVYNEQFF. For the CDR3, the DNA is TGTGCCAGCAGCTTAGTTCGTGTGCAACTCCCCTCCGTCTACAATGAGCAGTTCTTC.